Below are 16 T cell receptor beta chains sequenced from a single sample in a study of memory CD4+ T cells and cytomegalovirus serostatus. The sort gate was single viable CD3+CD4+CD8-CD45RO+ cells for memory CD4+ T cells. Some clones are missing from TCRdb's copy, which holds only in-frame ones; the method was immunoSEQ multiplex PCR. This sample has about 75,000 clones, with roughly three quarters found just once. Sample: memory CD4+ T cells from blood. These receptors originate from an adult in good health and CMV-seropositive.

The CDR3 loop is CASSFGTSRLTDTQYF. The CDR3 coding sequence is TGTGCCAGCAGCTTCGGGACTAGTCGTCTGACAGATACGCAGTATTTT. The chain joins TRBV11-3 to TRBJ2-3; TRBD2 matches 8 bases. The germline V gene encodes CDR1 SGHNT and CDR2 YENEEA. V was pared by 3 bases and J by 3 bases, with 8 bases of the junction left unmatched. CDR3 length: 16 amino acids. The whole variable domain, remainder taken from reference TRBV11-3 and TRBJ2-3, is EAGVVQSPRYKIIEKKQPVAFWCNPISGHNTLYWYLQNLGQGPELLIRYENEEAVDDSQLPKDRFSAERLKGVDSTLKIQPAELGDSAVYLCASSFGTSRLTDTQYFGPGTRLTVL.

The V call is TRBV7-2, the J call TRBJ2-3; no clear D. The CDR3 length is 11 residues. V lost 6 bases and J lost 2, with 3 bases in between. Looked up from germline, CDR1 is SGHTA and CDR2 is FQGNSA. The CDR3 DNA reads TGTGCCAGCAGGATCACAGATACGCAGTATTTT. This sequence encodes CASRITDTQYF. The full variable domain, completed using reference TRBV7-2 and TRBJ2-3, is GAGVSQSPSNKVTEKGKDVELRCDPISGHTALYWYRQSLGQGLEFLIYFQGNSAPDKSGLPSDRFSAERTGGSVSTLTIQRTQQEDSAVYLCASRITDTQYFGPGTRLTVL.

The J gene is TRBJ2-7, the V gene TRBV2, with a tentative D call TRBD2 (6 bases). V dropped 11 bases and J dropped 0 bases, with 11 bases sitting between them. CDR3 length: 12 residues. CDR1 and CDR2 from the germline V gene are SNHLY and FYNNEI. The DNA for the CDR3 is TGTGCCGGAGGGTCCATCTCCTACGAGCAGTACTTC. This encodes CAGGSISYEQYF.

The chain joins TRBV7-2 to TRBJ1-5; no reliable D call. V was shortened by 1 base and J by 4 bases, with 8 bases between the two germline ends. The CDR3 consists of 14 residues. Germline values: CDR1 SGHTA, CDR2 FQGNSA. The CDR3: CASSLGIRNQPQHF. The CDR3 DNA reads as TGTGCCAGCAGCTTAGGGATTCGGAATCAGCCCCAGCATTTT.

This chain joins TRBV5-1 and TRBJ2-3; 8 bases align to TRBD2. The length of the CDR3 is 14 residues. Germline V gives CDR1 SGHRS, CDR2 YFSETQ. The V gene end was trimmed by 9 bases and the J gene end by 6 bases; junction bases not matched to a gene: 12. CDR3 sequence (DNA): TGCGCCACCGGTAGCGGGGAGCAGATGGATACGCAGTATTTT. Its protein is CATGSGEQMDTQYF. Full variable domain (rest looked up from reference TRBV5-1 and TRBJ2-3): KAGVTQTPRYLIKTRGQQVTLSCSPISGHRSVSWYQQTPGQGLQFLFEYFSETQRNKGNFPGRFSGRQFSNSRSEMNVSTLELGDSALYLCATGSGEQMDTQYFGPGTRLTVL.

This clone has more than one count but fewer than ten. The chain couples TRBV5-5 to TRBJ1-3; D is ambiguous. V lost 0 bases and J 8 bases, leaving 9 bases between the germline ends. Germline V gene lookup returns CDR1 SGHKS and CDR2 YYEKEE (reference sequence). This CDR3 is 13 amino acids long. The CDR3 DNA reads TGTGCCAGCAGCTTGGCCTCTGGGGACACCATATATTTT. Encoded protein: CASSLASGDTIYF.

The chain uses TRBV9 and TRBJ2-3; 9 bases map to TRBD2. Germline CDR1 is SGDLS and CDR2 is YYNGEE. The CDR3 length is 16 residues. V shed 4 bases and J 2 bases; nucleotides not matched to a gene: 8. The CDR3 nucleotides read TGTGCCAGCAGCTCAAGGACTAGCGCTGACACAGATACGCAGTATTTT. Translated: CASSSRTSADTDTQYF.

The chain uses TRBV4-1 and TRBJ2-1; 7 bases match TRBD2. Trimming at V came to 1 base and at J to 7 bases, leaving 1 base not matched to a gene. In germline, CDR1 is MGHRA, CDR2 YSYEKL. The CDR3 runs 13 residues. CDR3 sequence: CASSQVLANEQFF. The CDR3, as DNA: TGCGCCAGCAGCCAAGTACTAGCGAATGAGCAGTTCTTC.

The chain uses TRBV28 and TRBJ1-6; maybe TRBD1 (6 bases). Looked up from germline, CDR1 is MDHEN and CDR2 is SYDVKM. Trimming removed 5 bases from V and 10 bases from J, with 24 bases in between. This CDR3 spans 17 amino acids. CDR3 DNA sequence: TGTGCCAGCAGTCCAGGGGTCACTGATAGGCTACGATCACCCCTCCACTTT. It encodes CASSPGVTDRLRSPLHF. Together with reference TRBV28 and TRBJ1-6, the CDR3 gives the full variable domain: DVKVTQSSRYLVKRTGEKVFLECVQDMDHENMFWYRQDPGLGLRLIYFSYDVKMKEKGDIPEGYSVSREKKERFSLILESASTNQTSMYLCASSPGVTDRLRSPLHFGNGTRLTVT.

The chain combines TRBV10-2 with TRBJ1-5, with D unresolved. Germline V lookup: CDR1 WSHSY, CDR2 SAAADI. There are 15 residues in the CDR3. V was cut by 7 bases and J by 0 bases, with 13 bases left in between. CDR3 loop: CASTGETYSNQPQHF. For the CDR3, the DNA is TGCGCCAGCACGGGCGAAACTTATAGCAATCAGCCCCAGCATTTT.

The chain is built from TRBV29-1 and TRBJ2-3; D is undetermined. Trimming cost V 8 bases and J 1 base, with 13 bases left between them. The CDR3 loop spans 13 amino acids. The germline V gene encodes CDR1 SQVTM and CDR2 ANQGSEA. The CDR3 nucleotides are TGCAGCACCCGAAGTTGGGGCACAGATACGCAGTATTTT. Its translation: CSTRSWGTDTQYF.

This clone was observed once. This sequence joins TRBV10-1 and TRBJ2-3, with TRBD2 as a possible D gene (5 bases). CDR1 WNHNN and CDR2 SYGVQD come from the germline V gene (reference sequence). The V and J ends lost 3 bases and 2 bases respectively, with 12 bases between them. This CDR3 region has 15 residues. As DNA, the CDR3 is TGCGCCAGCAGTGACCCGGGATCAGTCACAGATACGCAGTATTTT. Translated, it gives CASSDPGSVTDTQYF.

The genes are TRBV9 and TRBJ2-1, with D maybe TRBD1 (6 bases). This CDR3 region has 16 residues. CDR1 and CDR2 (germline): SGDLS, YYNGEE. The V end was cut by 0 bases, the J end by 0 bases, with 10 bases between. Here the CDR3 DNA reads TGTGCCAGCAGCGTAGCTGGACAGAGCTCCTACAATGAGCAGTTCTTC. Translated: CASSVAGQSSYNEQFF.

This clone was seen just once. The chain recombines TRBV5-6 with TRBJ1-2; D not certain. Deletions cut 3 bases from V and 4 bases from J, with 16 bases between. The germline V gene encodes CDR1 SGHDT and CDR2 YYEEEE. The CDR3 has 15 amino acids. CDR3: CASSSREALSYGYTF. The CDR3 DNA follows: TGTGCCAGCAGCTCACGGGAAGCCCTCAGCTATGGCTACACCTTC.

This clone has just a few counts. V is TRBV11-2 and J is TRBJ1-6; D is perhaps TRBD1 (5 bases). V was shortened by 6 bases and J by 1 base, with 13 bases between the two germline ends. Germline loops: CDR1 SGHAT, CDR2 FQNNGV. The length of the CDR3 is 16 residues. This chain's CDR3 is CASRGLRRSYNSPLHF. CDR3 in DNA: TGTGCCAGCAGGGGGCTGAGAAGGTCCTATAATTCACCCCTCCACTTT.

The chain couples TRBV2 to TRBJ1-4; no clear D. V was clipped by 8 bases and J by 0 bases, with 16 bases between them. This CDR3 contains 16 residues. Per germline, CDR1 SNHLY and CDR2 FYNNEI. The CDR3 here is CASLSPDFATNEKLFF. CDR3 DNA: TGTGCCAGCCTTTCGCCAGACTTTGCAACTAATGAAAAACTGTTTTTT.